Below are 4 T cell receptor beta chains sequenced from a single sample in a study of blood T cells in healthy people across ages. Through a sample-barcoded 5' primer and a J-beta primer mix, a second PCR was run for roughly 7 to 12 cycles. MiXCR, applied by TCRdb to the 5' RACE reads, yields one record per CDR3 protein. The table lists roughly 1.7 million distinct CDR3 sequences, 30% to 35% of them singletons. The sequencing sample was made of blood. These receptors all stem from a woman aged 30 to 39 in good health.

As concerns this clonotype: A much larger clone lies a single base off, so this may be a read error. The rearrangement links TRBV4-1 to TRBJ2-7; 11 nucleotides line up with TRBD2. The J segment lost 5 bases and the V segment lost 3 bases, leaving 9 bases of the junction unmatched. The CDR3 length is 16 residues. Looked up from germline, CDR1 is MGHRA and CDR2 is YSYEKL. The CDR3 DNA reads TGCGCCAGCAGCCACCGTCTACTAGCGGGAGTACACGAGCAGTACTTC. The encoded protein is CASSHRLLAGVHEQYF.

The genes are TRBV19 and TRBJ2-7, with 9 bases identical to TRBD2. This CDR3 comprises 16 residues. Germline V gene sequence: CDR1 LNHDA, CDR2 SQIVND (reference sequence). V gave up 5 bases and J gave up 3 bases; unmatched junction bases: 11. CDR3 in amino acids: CASSLLHGGRGYEQYF. The CDR3 DNA follows: TGTGCCAGTAGTCTCCTCCACGGCGGGAGGGGCTACGAGCAGTACTTC.

This clonotype was seen a handful of times. The chain carries TRBV11-3 and TRBJ2-5, with no clear D. The CDR3 sequence is 16 residues long. Germline CDR1 reads SGHNT; CDR2 reads YENEEA. Trimming shortened V by 1 base and J by 2 bases, and 14 bases separated the two germline ends. The CDR3 DNA follows: TGTGCCAGCAGCTTAGGCTCATTTAGTAGACAAGAGACCCAGTACTTC. Protein product: CASSLGSFSRQETQYF. Drawing the rest from reference TRBV11-3 and TRBJ2-5, the complete variable domain is EAGVVQSPRYKIIEKKQPVAFWCNPISGHNTLYWYLQNLGQGPELLIRYENEEAVDDSQLPKDRFSAERLKGVDSTLKIQPAELGDSAVYLCASSLGSFSRQETQYFGPGTRLLVL.

The chain employs TRBV6-1 and TRBJ1-5, with 7 nucleotides matching TRBD1. CDR3 length equals 15 residues. The junction had 9 bases not matched to a gene; V was cut back by 4 bases and J by 6 bases. Per the germline V gene, CDR1 is MNHNS and CDR2 is SASEGT. This chain's CDR3 is CASSVPRDSFQPQHF. CDR3 bases: TGTGCCAGCAGTGTACCGCGGGACAGTTTTCAGCCCCAGCATTTT.